The 8 T cell receptor beta chains given below trace back to one sample, sequenced in a study of CD4 and CD8 cells across lung adenocarcinoma regions. TCRdb re-derived calls from the PCR reads in MiXCR, one entry per CDR3 protein. The repertoire has 20,000 to 30,000 distinct CDR3 sequences, roughly half of them found once; the top ten carry over 20%. Specimen: CD4+ T cells from the center of a lung tumor. Receptors originate from a male donor with lung adenocarcinoma. The CD4 and CD8 labels of this study may be unreliable.

This clonotype appeared many times. This chain links TRBV4-1 with TRBJ2-4; D gene uncertain. CDR3 length: 16 amino acids. Per the germline V gene, CDR1 is MGHRA and CDR2 is YSYEKL. Between the trimmed V and J ends, which lost 2 bases and 0 bases, there was a span of 11 bases. CDR3 sequence reads: CASSQLPTLAKNIQYF. The CDR3 DNA reads as TGCGCCAGCAGCCAACTGCCCACCTTAGCCAAAAACATTCAGTACTTC.

The CDR3 region is CAEQVYNEQFF. The CDR3 nucleotides read TGTGCCGAACAGGTCTACAATGAGCAGTTCTTC. This chain joins TRBV7-2 and TRBJ2-7; the D gene is possibly TRBD1 (5 bases). TRBJ2-1 matches the DNA end more closely, so the J call is doubtful. The V gene's germline CDR1 is SGHTA and CDR2 FQGNSA. The CDR3 totals 11 residues.

This clonotype was picked up a small number of times. The chain is built from TRBV30 and TRBJ2-5; D is uncertain. This CDR3 has 12 amino acids. Trimming cost V 2 bases and J 5 bases, with 9 bases left between them. In germline, CDR1 is GTSNPN, CDR2 SVGIG (reference sequence). The CDR3 coding sequence is TGTGCCTGGAGTCCTCGACGGGAGACCCAGTACTTC. Its protein is CAWSPRRETQYF.

DNA of the CDR3: TGTGCCAGCAGTTCGACAGGGGTGACCGGGGAGCTGTTTTTT. It translates to CASSSTGVTGELFF. The chain combines TRBV6-5 with TRBJ2-2; 8 positions match TRBD1. This CDR3 spans 14 amino acids. The germline V gene encodes CDR1 MNHEY and CDR2 SVGAGI. Germline trimming cut 4 bases from V and 5 bases from J; bases unmatched to any gene: 3.

This clonotype was observed a few times. The V and J genes are TRBV4-1 and TRBJ2-1, with TRBD2 matching over 15 bases. The DNA matches TRBJ2-5 better at its end, which makes the J call doubtful. The CDR3 contains 18 residues. Germline loops: CDR1 MGHRA, CDR2 YSYEKL. The CDR3 loop reads CASSQGGTSGRTAETQYF. The CDR3 coding sequence is TGCGCCAGCAGCCAAGGGGGGACTAGCGGGAGGACGGCTGAGACCCAGTACTTC.

This clonotype appeared a single time. J is TRBJ1-3 and V is TRBV7-9, with TRBD1 as a possible D gene (5 bases). The CDR3 runs 16 residues. Germline V gives CDR1 SEHNR, CDR2 FQNEAQ (reference sequence). Trimming pared 5 bases from V and 5 bases from J, leaving 19 bases between. The chain's CDR3 is CASSRWEGRRRNTIYF. DNA of the CDR3: TGTGCCAGCAGCCGCTGGGAGGGGAGGCGAAGAAACACCATATATTTT.

The V and J genes are TRBV9 and TRBJ2-1; the match to TRBD2 covers 8 bases. CDR1 SGDLS and CDR2 YYNGEE come from the germline V gene. This CDR3 comprises 15 residues. Trimming at V came to 4 bases and at J to 8 bases, leaving 11 bases not matched to a gene. For the CDR3, the DNA is TGTGCCAGCAGCTCCCGACTAGCGACGGAGGATGAGCAGTTCTTC. The encoded protein is CASSSRLATEDEQFF.

This clonotype showed up just a few times. The V gene is TRBV25-1, the J gene TRBJ2-1, with TRBD1 identical over 8 bases. Germline trimming cut 6 bases from V and 10 bases from J; bases unmatched to any gene: 8. The CDR3 covers 13 residues. Germline CDR1 and CDR2: MGHDK and SYGVNS. The CDR3 protein is CASSIQGVKEQFF. CDR3 DNA sequence: TGTGCCAGCAGCATACAGGGGGTAAAAGAGCAGTTCTTC.